Described below is a single T cell receptor beta chain sequence and its context. The antigen is undetermined. Repertoires were generated with immunoSEQ multiplex PCR, while TCRdb's copy carries only in-frame clones and drops some. The table lists about 2.4 million clones, approximately 94% of them singletons. The data are from a study of shared clonotypes between healthy human individuals. The CDR3 has 16 residues. From germline, CDR1 is SGDLS and CDR2 YYNGEE. With 0 bases clipped from V and 6 bases from J, the junction kept 7 bases outside the gene matches. Study-level points and caveats: Shared clonotypes across all four donors exceeded non-shared ones in generation probability. The study found approximately 5% of naive CD4 clonotypes shared across a few donors. In this cohort, only blood was sampled, and tissue repertoires likely differ. Incomplete sequencing of sorted subsets was indicated by rarefaction despite large depth.

Sequencing was done on a sample of naive CD4+ T cells from PBMCs. Subset defined: CD45RA+ positively selected. The chain has TRBV9 and TRBJ2-2; TRBD1 aligns across 8 bases. This clonotype was sampled from a man aged 18 to 29 in good health. Some clones in this sample may be carry-over from other donors' samples. The CDR3 bases are TGTGCCAGCAGCGTAGGTGGAACAGGGGGGTCCGGGGAGCTGTTTTTT. This encodes CASSVGGTGGSGELFF.